This T cell receptor beta chain was recovered during a study of tumor-infiltrating lymphocytes in primary liver carcinoma. Study-level information: The study enrolled male and female patients aged 30 to 69 years. Productive TCRbeta read yields ran from roughly 3.6 to 7.5 million per sample and were similar between tissues.

The CDR3 spans 16 residues. Looked up from germline, CDR1 is MNHEY and CDR2 is SMNVEV (reference sequence). Trimming at V came to 5 bases and at J to 6 bases, leaving 10 bases not matched to a gene. The sample holds a few counts of this clonotype. Its antigen remains unidentified. The roughly 18-32 mg bulk tissue piece was not sorted before simultaneous RNA and DNA extraction. There were five separate regions sampled from each tumor. Starting from around 510 ng of total RNA, TCR beta cDNA was produced with a primer in the constant region. Three nested multiplex PCR rounds of slightly modified ARM-PCR generated TCR beta libraries. TRBV1-TRBV30 forward primers and a C-beta reverse primer were used in the first two PCR rounds, which each ran for approximately 9 cycles. TCRdb analysed the multiplex PCR reads with MiXCR anew, one entry per CDR3 protein. The sample records approximately 110,000 distinct CDR3 sequences, under 65% being singletons.

Study-level points and caveats: Only about 7.5-24% of top clones showed up in all five tumor regions.

The chain has TRBV27 and TRBJ2-1, with TRBD2 matching 10 bases. This clonotype was obtained from a woman aged 55-75 years with primary liver carcinoma and hepatitis B virus infection. Sequencing was done on a sample of liver tumor tissue from sampling region 3. The subset is: tumor region T3, left-lateral pole. CDR3 region: CASSLASGSLGNEQFF. The CDR3 DNA reads TGTGCCAGCAGTCTCGCTAGCGGGAGTTTAGGCAATGAGCAGTTCTTC.